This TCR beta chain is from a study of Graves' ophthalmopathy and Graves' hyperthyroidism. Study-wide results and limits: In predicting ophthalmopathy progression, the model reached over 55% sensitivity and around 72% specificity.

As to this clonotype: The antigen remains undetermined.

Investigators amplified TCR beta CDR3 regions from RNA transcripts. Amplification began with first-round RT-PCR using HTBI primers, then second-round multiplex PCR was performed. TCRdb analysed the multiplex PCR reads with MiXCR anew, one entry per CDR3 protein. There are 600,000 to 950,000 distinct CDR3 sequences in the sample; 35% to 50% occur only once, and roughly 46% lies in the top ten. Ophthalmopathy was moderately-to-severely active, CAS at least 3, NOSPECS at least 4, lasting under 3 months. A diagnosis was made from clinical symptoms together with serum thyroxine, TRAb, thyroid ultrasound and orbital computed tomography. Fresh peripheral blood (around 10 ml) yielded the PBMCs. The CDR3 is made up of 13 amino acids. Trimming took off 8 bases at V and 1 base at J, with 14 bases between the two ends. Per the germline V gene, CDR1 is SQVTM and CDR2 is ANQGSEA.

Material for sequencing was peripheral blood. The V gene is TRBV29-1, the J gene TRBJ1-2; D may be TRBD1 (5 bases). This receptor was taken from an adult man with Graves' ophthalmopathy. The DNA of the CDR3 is TGCAGCCCTGGTGGGGCACTTAACTATGGCTACACCTTC. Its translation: CSPGGALNYGYTF.